This section outlines one T cell receptor (beta chain) sequence together with its context. The data originate from a study of T-cell reconstitution after alpha-beta-depleted transplantation in children. Germline CDR1 reads SGHRS; CDR2 reads YFSETQ. V dropped 6 bases and J dropped 3 bases, with 13 bases sitting between them. CDR3 length: 14 amino acids. A TCRbeta library incorporating unique molecular identifiers was prepared. TCRdb analysed the PCR reads with MiXCR anew, one entry per CDR3 protein. The table shows 360,000 or so distinct CDR3 sequences, with just over 20% occurring only once. The specimen was PBMCs from the stem cell graft donor, collected from the stem cell graft. This TCR was sampled from a human donor who donated a stem cell graft to a child with acute myeloid leukemia. V usage is TRBV5-1 and J usage is TRBJ2-1; either TRBD1 or TRBD2 may supply D (5 bases each). The CDR3: CASTWGRLYNEQFF. In DNA form, the CDR3 reads TGCGCCAGCACTTGGGGACGGCTCTACAATGAGCAGTTCTTC.